This T cell receptor beta chain is drawn from a study of blood T cells in healthy people across ages. Points from the study as a whole: Per million T cells, TCR beta diversity dropped roughly linearly as age increased. It was the long-lived donors that had more naive CD4+ cells and higher diversity than aged donors.

The extraction recovered at least 5.5 micrograms of total RNA per sample. Between the trimmed V and J ends, which lost 2 bases and 5 bases, there was a span of 15 bases. CDR3 size: 15 residues. The germline CDR1 and CDR2 sequences are SNHLY and FYNNEI. With a J-beta primer mix and a sample-barcoded 5' primer, a second PCR ran 7 to 11 cycles. One entry per CDR3 protein, called by TCRdb with MiXCR from the 5' RACE reads. The sample holds 1.5 million to 2 million distinct CDR3 sequences, approximately 28% seen once. Note on this clonotype: What it binds is not known.

Sequencing used blood. This TCR was sampled from a woman aged 25 to 45 in good health. This chain uses TRBV2 with TRBJ2-5; perhaps TRBD2 as D (6 bases). CDR3 amino acids: CASSELGGRGETQYF. The CDR3 nucleotides read TGTGCCAGCAGTGAATTGGGAGGAAGAGGGGAGACCCAGTACTTC.